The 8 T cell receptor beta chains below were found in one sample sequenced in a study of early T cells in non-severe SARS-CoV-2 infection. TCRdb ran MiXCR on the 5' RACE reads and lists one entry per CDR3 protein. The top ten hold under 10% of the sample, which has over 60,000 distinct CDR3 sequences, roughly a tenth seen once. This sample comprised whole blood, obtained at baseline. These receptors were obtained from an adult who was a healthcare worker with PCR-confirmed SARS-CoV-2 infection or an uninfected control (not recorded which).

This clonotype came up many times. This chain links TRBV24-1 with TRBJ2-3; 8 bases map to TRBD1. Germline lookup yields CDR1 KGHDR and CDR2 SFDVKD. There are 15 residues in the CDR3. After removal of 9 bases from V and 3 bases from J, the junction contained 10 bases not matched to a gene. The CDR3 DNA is TGTGCCACCTACGAGGGGGGACAGGAAACAGATACGCAGTATTTT. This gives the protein CATYEGGQETDTQYF.

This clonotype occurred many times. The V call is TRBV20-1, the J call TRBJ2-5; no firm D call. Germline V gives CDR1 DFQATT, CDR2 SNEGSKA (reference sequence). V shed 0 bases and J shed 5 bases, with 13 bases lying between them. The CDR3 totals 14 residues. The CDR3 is CSAREGTPGETQYF. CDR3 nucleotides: TGCAGTGCTAGAGAGGGAACCCCTGGGGAGACCCAGTACTTC.

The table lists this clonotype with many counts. The CDR3 spells CATSEPGQGRREQYF. The CDR3 DNA follows: TGTGCCACCAGTGAGCCGGGACAGGGCCGTAGGGAGCAGTACTTC. V usage is TRBV24-1 and J usage is TRBJ2-7, with TRBD1 matching 9 bases. This CDR3 is built from 15 residues. The germline V gene has CDR1 KGHDR and CDR2 SFDVKD. Trimming took 4 bases from V and 7 from J; bases not matched to a gene: 10.

In DNA, the CDR3 is TGTGCCAGCAGTTCCCAGGGGAATAATTCACCCCTCCACTTT. Translation: CASSSQGNNSPLHF. The chain carries TRBV6-6 and TRBJ1-6; maybe TRBD1 (6 bases). Germline V gene sequence: CDR1 MNHNY, CDR2 SVGAGI (reference sequence). This CDR3 is 14 amino acids long. Trimming took off 4 bases at V and 5 bases at J, with 9 bases between the two ends.

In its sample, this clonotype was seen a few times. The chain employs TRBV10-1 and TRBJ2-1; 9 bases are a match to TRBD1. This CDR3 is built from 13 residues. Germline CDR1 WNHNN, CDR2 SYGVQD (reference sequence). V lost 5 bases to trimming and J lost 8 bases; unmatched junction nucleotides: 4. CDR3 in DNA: TGCGCCAGCAGTCTGACAGGGGGTTATGAGCAGTTCTTC. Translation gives CASSLTGGYEQFF.

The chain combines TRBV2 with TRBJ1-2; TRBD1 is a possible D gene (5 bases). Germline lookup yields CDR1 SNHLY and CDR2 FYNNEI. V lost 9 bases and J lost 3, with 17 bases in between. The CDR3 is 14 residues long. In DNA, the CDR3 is TGTGCCAGGAGAGATCAGGGAAGAGACTATGGCTACACCTTC. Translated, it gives CARRDQGRDYGYTF.

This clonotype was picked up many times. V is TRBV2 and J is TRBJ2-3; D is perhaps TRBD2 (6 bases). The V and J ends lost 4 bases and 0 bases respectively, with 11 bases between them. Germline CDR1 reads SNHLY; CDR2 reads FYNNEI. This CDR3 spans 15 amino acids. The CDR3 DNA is TGTGCCAGCAGTGGGACGGGAGATAGCACAGATACGCAGTATTTT. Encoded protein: CASSGTGDSTDTQYF.

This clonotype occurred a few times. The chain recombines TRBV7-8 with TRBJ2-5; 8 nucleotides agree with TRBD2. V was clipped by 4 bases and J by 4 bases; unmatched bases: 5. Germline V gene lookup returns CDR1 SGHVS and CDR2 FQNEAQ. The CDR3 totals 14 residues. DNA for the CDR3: TGTGCCAGCAGCTACCTTGCGGGGGGAGAGACCCAGTACTTC. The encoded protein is CASSYLAGGETQYF.